These T cell receptor beta chains were read from a single sample in a study of blood T cells in healthy people across ages. TCRdb processed the 5' RACE reads anew with MiXCR; each CDR3 protein has one entry. Of roughly 800,000 distinct CDR3 sequences in the sample, roughly 40% were seen once. Material: blood. These receptors were taken from a man younger than 35 in good health. CDR3s include the opening cysteine and the closing phenylalanine or tryptophan. The D gene is left open where the match is weak.

v_call,d_call,cdr3_aa
TRBV15,-,CATSRERSRADTQYF
TRBV5-5,-,CASSVGTPYTGELFF
TRBV25-1,TRBD1,CASSMTGRFGGYTF
TRBV6-1,-,CASSLRSTGIGYTF
TRBV10-3,-,CAISESNLNYNEQFF
TRBV9,-,CASSTGPGGMYGYTF
TRBV20-1,-,CSARFSFNQPQHF
TRBV7-2,TRBD1,CASSLRGPGPNTEAFF
TRBV2,TRBD1,CASRHRDRPYEQYF
TRBV5-6,-,CASSPRGLLEAFF
TRBV9,TRBD2,CASSVGGSGGLEYNEQFF
TRBV9,-,CASSGRDSKNYEQYF
TRBV7-6,-,CASSLEARPGANVLTF
TRBV20-1,-,CSAEQPGQWNEQFF
TRBV6-5,-,CASSGGDSSYEQYF
TRBV2,-,CASSEPTGGYTF
TRBV20-1,-,CSATNQGIESPLHF
TRBV5-1,-,CASSSWDQETQYF
TRBV28,TRBD1,CASSLSYGTGHNQPQHF
TRBV3-1,-,CASSQEPTSDTQYF
TRBV7-3,-,CASSLSVLGEQFF
TRBV29-1,-,CSVDDYSDSTDTQYF
TRBV6-6,TRBD1,CASSYRTGKDGYTF
TRBV2,-,CASSASAGSGEQYF
TRBV11-2,TRBD1,CASSLSRDSYTDTQYF
TRBV12-3/TRBV12-4,-,CASSLLQDYEQYF
TRBV18,-,CATKDSLVSTDTQYF
TRBV7-3,-,CASSISGQEAFNEQFF
TRBV6-2/TRBV6-3,TRBD2,CASSRTGTSSAQYF
TRBV30,TRBD2,CAWSSSSGGYGDTQYF
TRBV6-5,-,CASSYATRQVSGYTF
TRBV27,TRBD1,CASTMGDRVHNEQFF
TRBV5-1,TRBD2,CASSLSTGGGEQFF
TRBV11-2,-,CASSLLGGGEAFF
TRBV5-5,-,CASSPLYPPGYFNEKLFF
TRBV27,TRBD1,CASSSSTGGINEQYF
TRBV5-4,-,CVSSLVGQNYGYTF
TRBV20-1,TRBD1,CSGSGRGQSPLHF
TRBV7-2,-,CASSRKLLLTAPGPNNEKLFF
TRBV29-1,-,CSASNEQYF
TRBV24-1,-,CATSGGGRSNQPQHF
TRBV29-1,-,CSVTADEINTEAFF
TRBV12-3/TRBV12-4,TRBD1,CASSPLGQGRTGELFF
TRBV6-5,-,CASSFGRMNTEAFF
TRBV10-3,-,CAISGTGPSRDTQYF